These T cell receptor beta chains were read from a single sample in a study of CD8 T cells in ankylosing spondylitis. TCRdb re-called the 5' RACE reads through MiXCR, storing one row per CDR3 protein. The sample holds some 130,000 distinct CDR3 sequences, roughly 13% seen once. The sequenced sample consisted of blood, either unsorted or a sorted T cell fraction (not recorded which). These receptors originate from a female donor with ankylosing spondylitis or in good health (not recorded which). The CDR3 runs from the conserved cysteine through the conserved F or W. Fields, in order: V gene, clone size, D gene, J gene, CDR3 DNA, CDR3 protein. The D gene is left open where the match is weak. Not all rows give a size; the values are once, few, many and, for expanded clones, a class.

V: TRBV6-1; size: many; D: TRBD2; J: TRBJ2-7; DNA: TGTGCCAGCAGCCGTAGTCTAGCGGGTGCCTACGAGCAGTACTTC; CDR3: CASSRSLAGAYEQYF
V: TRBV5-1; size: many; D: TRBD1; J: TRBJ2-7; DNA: TGCGCCAGCAGCTGGACAGGGGGTTCCGAGCAGTACTTC; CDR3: CASSWTGGSEQYF
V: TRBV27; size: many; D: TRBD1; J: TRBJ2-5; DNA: TGTGCCAGCAGTTTTAAGAGGGACAGGCAAGAGACCCAGTACTTC; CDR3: CASSFKRDRQETQYF
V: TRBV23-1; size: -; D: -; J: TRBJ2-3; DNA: TGCGCCAGCAGTCAATACCCACAGGGTGTTGGCACAGATACGCAGTATTTT; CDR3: CASSQYPQGVGTDTQYF
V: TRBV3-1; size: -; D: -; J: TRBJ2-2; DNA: TGTGCCAGCAGCCGCCCTGGGCCATCTCTTTTCACCGGGGAGCTGTTTTTT; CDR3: CASSRPGPSLFTGELFF
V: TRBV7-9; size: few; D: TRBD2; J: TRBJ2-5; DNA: TGTGCCAGCAGCTCGGGACTAGCGGGAGTGCACGAGACCCAGTACTTC; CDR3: CASSSGLAGVHETQYF
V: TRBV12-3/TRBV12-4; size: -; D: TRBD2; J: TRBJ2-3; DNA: TGTGCCAGCAGTTTTACAGGCGGGAGTCGAAGAGATACGCAGTATTTT; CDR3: CASSFTGGSRRDTQYF
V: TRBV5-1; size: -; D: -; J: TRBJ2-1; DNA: TGCGCCAGCAGCTTGGGGTGGACAGTTTCATCCTACAATGAGCAGTTCTTC; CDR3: CASSLGWTVSSYNEQFF
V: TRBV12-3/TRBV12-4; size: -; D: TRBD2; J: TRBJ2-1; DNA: TGTGCCAGCAGTTTGAGCGGGACTAGCGGCCATCTGGGCAAGTTCTTC; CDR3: CASSLSGTSGHLGKFF
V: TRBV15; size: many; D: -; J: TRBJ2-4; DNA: TGTGCCACCAGCAGAGATCTTGGGACCTGGATCACAGCCGAAGCCAAAAACATTCAGTACTTC; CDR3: CATSRDLGTWITAEAKNIQYF
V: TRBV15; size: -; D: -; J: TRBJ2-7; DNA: TGTGCCACCAGCAGAGATAGGTGGGGCAGGACCTACGAGCAGTACTTC; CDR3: CATSRDRWGRTYEQYF
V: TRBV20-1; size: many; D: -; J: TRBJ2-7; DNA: TGCAGTGCTAGTGGGTCGAAGACGGGTGTCTACGAGCAGTACTTC; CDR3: CSASGSKTGVYEQYF
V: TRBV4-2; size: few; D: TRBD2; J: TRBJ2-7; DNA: TGTGCCAGCAGCCAGGAGAGCGGGGGGGTCTCCTACGAGCAGTACTTC; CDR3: CASSQESGGVSYEQYF
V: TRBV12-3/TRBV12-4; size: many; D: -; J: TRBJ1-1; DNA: TGTGCCAGCAGTTTAGTCAGGACTGAAGCTTTCTTT; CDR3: CASSLVRTEAFF
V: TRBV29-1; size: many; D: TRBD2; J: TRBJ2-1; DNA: TGCAGCGTTGAAGGTAGCGGGACTACCAGCTCCTACAATGAGCAGTTCTTC; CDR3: CSVEGSGTTSSYNEQFF
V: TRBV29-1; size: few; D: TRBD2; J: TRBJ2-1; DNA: TGCAGCGTTGAAGATCTGCCTAGCGGGGATTACAATGAGCAGTTCTTC; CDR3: CSVEDLPSGDYNEQFF
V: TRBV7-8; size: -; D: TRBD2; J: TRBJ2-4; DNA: TGTGCCAGCAGCTCTACGACTAGCGGGAGCCCCAAAAACACTCAGTACTTC; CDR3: CASSSTTSGSPKNTQYF
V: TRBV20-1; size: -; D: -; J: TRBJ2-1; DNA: TGCAGTGCTAATTATGTACTCCACTCCTACAATGAGCAGTTCTTC; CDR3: CSANYVLHSYNEQFF
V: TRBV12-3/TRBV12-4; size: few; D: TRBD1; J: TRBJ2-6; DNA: TGTGCCAGCACCTTGGACAGGTCTGGGGCCAACGTCCTGACTTTC; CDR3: CASTLDRSGANVLTF
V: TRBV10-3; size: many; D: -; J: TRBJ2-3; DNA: TGTGCCATCAGTTTAGCGGCCACAGATACGCAGTATTTT; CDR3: CAISLAATDTQYF
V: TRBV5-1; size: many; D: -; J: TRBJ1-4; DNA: TGCGCCAGCAGCTTGATTCAGGGGAGGAATGAAAAACTGTTTTTT; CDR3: CASSLIQGRNEKLFF
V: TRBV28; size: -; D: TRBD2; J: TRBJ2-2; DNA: TGTGCCAGCAGTGCGACTAGCGGGAGGGCCGGGGAGCTGTTTTTT; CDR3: CASSATSGRAGELFF
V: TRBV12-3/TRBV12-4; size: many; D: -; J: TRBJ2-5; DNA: TGTGCCAGCAGTTTGAGCGAGGTTGAGACCCAGTACTTC; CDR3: CASSLSEVETQYF
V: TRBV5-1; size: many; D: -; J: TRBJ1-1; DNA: TGCGCCAGCAGCTTGGATTGGCGGGGGGCCCTCATGAACACTGAAGCTTTCTTT; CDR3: CASSLDWRGALMNTEAFF
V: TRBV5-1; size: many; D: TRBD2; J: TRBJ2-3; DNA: TGCGCCAGCAGCCCCGGGACTAGCGGCAACACAGATACGCAGTATTTT; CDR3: CASSPGTSGNTDTQYF
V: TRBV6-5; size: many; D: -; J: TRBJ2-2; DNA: TGTGCCAGCAGTTACTCCCAGTTCGAAACCGGGGAGCTGTTTTTT; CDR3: CASSYSQFETGELFF
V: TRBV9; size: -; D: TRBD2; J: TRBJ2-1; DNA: TGTGCCAGCAGGGAACGGGATAGCGGGAACTACAATGAGCAGTTCTTC; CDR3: CASRERDSGNYNEQFF
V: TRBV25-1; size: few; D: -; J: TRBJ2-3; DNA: TGTGCCAGCAGTGCCAATACCGGGACGGGAGACACAGATACGCAGTATTTT; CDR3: CASSANTGTGDTDTQYF
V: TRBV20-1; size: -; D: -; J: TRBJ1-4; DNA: TGCAGTGCGGCGGACCATAATGAAAAACTGTTTTTT; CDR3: CSAADHNEKLFF
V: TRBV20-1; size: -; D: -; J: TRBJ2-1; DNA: TGCAGTGCTAGGAGTGCCGCTACCCCCTACAATGAGCAGTTCTTC; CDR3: CSARSAATPYNEQFF
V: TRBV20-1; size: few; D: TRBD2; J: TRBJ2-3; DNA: TGCAGTGCCAAAGAAGGGACTACCCACACAGATACGCAGTATTTT; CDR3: CSAKEGTTHTDTQYF
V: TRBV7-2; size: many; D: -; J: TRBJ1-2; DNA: TGTGCCAGCAGCCAAAGTCTAGGCTATGGCTACACCTTC; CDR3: CASSQSLGYGYTF
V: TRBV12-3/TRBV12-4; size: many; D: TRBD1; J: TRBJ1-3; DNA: TGTGCCAGCAGTTTTAATTCAGGGGGATCGGGAAACACCATATATTTT; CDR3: CASSFNSGGSGNTIYF
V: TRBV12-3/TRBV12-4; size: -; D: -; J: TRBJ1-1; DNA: TGTGCCAGCGTCCCCGCAGGATCTGACGCTTTCTTT; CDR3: CASVPAGSDAFF
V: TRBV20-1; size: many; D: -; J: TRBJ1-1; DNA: TGCAGTGCTAGAGGATCGGGGGTCACTGAAGCTTTCTTT; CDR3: CSARGSGVTEAFF
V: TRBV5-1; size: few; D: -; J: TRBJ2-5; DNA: TGCGCCAGCAGCATGGAGGTTAACCAAGAGACCCAGTACTTC; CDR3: CASSMEVNQETQYF
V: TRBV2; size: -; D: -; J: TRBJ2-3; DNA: TGTGCCAGCCGGAAGGCGGAGCCGGGGGATACGCAGTATTTT; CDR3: CASRKAEPGDTQYF
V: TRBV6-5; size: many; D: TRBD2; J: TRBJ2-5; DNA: TGTGCCAGCAGTTACTCGGGGATAGCGGGAGTCGAGGAGACCCAGTACTTC; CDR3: CASSYSGIAGVEETQYF
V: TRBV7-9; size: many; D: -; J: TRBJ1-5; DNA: TGTGCCAGCAGCTTGGGGACTTTTACCGGCGACCCCCAGCATTTT; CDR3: CASSLGTFTGDPQHF
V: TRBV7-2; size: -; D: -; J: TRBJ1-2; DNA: TGTGCCAGCAGCTTAGCGGTGCAGGGCCGGCCTAGAATGGACACCTTC; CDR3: CASSLAVQGRPRMDTF
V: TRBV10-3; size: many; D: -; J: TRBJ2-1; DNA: TGTGCCATCAGTGAGACCAAATTAGCGCTCAATGAGCAGTTCTTC; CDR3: CAISETKLALNEQFF